This T cell receptor (beta chain) emerged from a study of cytomegalovirus exposure and HLA in healthy donors (dated by TCRdb to 2016 to 2017). For context, the study as a whole: According to an earlier analysis of a few hundred of the donors, about 180 million T cells yielded over 90 million unique TCR beta sequences and about 280 Gb of sequence data. An early release that covered roughly 600 HLA-typed donors contained around 300 gigabases of sequencing data and approximately 85 million unique TCR sequences. Among the roughly 370 genotyped donors, around 81% belonged to the genetic ancestry cluster associated with self-reported Caucasian donors. The study was designed to test whether signatures of past pathogen exposure could be identified by cataloging public T cell receptors. The study profiled the T cell repertoires of approximately 700 subjects by immunosequencing and related them to cytomegalovirus serostatus. A separate validation cohort of over 95 different subjects was used in addition to the 666-subject first cohort. High-throughput TCR immunosequencing, statistical association of individual TCRs with disease status, and machine learning were combined to predict cytomegalovirus infection status. A later analysis re-examined previously published TCR beta repertoires from roughly 650 donors and added high-resolution HLA genotyping to investigate patterns of TCR occurrence. The later analysis used no new phenotypic data to find candidate immune exposures, relying instead on TCR beta sequences and their occurrence across donors. An earlier analysis of fewer than 750 of the donors used high-throughput TCR beta sequencing to judge whether each TCR beta V gene segment behaved as functional or pseudogenic. Alongside the repertoire data, information on donor age, sex, ethnicity and CMV serostatus was compiled. In a later genetic analysis, genome-wide SNP genotypes for about three fifths of the 666 donors were used, and that subset was treated as a discovery cohort. Every repertoire in the discovery cohort had been generated on one and the same sequencing platform. HLA typing included class I and class II loci at four-digit resolution. Typing coverage differed by locus: A, B, C, DRB1 and DQB1 were typed in roughly 629-630 donors, DQA1 in roughly 500, DPA1 in nearly 610, and DPB1 in around 490. A handful of DR-DQ haplotypes were handled as single units for association and clustering because linkage in the cohort was strong. Among about 360 genotyped donors of the cohort, an average of about 240,000 unique TCR beta nucleotide sequences were sequenced per donor, around 20% of them non-productive.

CDR1 and CDR2 are read off the germline V gene (reference sequence) as SGHNT and YYREEE. The CDR3 starts with the cysteine, ends with the phenylalanine, and has 12 residues. Only CDR3 DNA is held: 36 bases, read in frame from base 1. V is shortened by 4 bases, J by 1 base, and the region joining them spans 5 bases. Notes on this clone: Which antigen it targets is not known. Within one base of it there is no much larger clone, and no base qualities were kept.

What the research found in general, with its limitations: HLA typing was unavailable for some donors at each locus, so association tests used only the typed subset. The earlier analysis of fewer than 750 of the donors excluded roughly 16 rarely observed V segments, including chromosome 9 orphons, because counts were too low. A later analysis associated 16,951 TCR beta sequences with specific HLA alleles at a false discovery rate of 0.05. In a later analysis, HLA-associated TCR beta chains were found to be more clonally expanded and to have lower generation probabilities than equally common non-associated chains. The classifier was reported to diagnose cytomegalovirus status with high specificity and sensitivity in both the original and validation cohorts. Because the 87-base-pair reads could not distinguish some IMGT-functional V segments, including TRBV6-2 and TRBV6-3, those segments were excluded. Only TCR beta chains were sequenced in this cohort, and the absence of alpha or paired-chain data limited detectable features. A further reported finding was that TCR beta sequences accurately predicted the HLA-A and HLA-B alleles for most subjects in the first cohort. A later analysis found that TCR association rates varied across HLA loci, with DRB1 alleles showing the most associated TCRs and HLA-C alleles the fewest. A later genetic analysis associated a missense DCLRE1C variant with V-gene and J-gene trimming of TCR beta chains, and an independent cohort replicated the association. Strong co-occurrence of HLA alleles, especially DR and DQ, made assigning TCR associations to individual alleles difficult. A total of roughly 160 TCR beta chains were listed by the study as associated with cytomegalovirus. A cluster of highly shared sequence variants was judged likely to be a technical artifact of the sequencing pipeline. The authors suggested that the approach could potentially be generalized to other disease states and immunological phenotypes. Broadly in line with IMGT annotations, most TCR beta V segments showed up in productive rearrangements about 87% or about 30% of the time in an earlier analysis of roughly 590 of the donors. In vitro tests confirmed that a few of the cytomegalovirus-associated TCR beta chains recognize cytomegalovirus antigens. In a later genetic analysis, fewer N-insertions in productive TCRs were reported among donors in an Asian-associated ancestry cluster than the roughly 700-donor mean. Several of the top co-occurrence clusters appeared to be linked to parvovirus B19, influenza, CMV and Epstein-Barr virus, according to a later analysis. Across donors, most TCR sequences were observed very rarely, whereas some public TCRs were present in many individuals. Correlated functional status among segregating V segments might reflect linkage disequilibrium, but an unknown experimental factor could not be ruled out. Most CMV-associated TCR beta chains appeared to be HLA-restricted in a later analysis, and the HLA associations seemed to be driven largely by CMV exposure. Presence/absence analyses assumed roughly uniform sequencing depth across donors, an assumption that may not hold. For the cohort, immune exposure information was limited to CMV serostatus.

Library construction relied on the immunoSEQ multiplex PCR assay. For the multiplex PCR, a mixture combining 60 forward primers for TCR Vbeta segments and 13 reverse primers for TCR Jbeta segments was used. The CDR3 region of rearranged TCR beta genes was amplified from genomic DNA with a multiplex PCR assay. Amplified TCR beta libraries were sequenced as 87-base-pair reads on the Illumina HiSeq System. In the paper's pipeline: A later analysis tallied about 77 million unique TCR beta chains across the 666 repertoires, and 10 million to 11 million of those chains were shared by two or more donors. Raw reads were error-corrected and collapsed into unique sequences with a nearest-neighbor algorithm that merged closely related sequences to remove PCR and sequencing errors. To assign V, D and J gene segments, CDR3 sequences were aligned to IMGT reference sequences. For a sequence to be retained, at least a six-nucleotide match to both a V gene segment and a J gene segment was required. Rearrangements were called productive when the CDR3 lacked stop codons and stayed in frame with V and J; all others were non-productive. CDR3 was defined according to IMGT convention as the region running from the second conserved V-encoded cysteine to the conserved J-encoded phenylalanine. The earlier analysis of 587 of the donors excluded sequences that lacked an unambiguous match to a single V gene segment. In an earlier analysis of almost 600 of the donors, a V segment was called functional when productive rearrangements were above 56.7%, and segregating when the standard deviation between donors exceeded 5%. To diagnose cytomegalovirus status from the catalog of TCR beta chain sequences, a statistical classification framework was built. In a later analysis, V and J genes were assigned by comparing TCR nucleotide sequences against IMGT/GENE-DB human TR gene sequences. Using the TCRdist pipeline, a later analysis assigned CDR3 sequences along with most-parsimonious VDJ recombination scenarios. In a later analysis, each TCR beta chain was defined by its CDR3 amino acid sequence together with its V-gene family, and reads lacking a unique V-gene family were excluded. In a later analysis, around 650 highly shared, low-generation-probability nucleotide sequences were removed to address suspected cross-contamination and a sequencing artifact. For each public chain, a later analysis derived a clonal expansion index from normalized ranks of inferred template counts within each repertoire. A later analysis computed generation probabilities with a VDJ recombination model fitted to out-of-frame rearrangements, and checked the results against IGoR. In a later analysis, TCR-TCR, TCR-HLA and TCR-CMV co-occurrence was scored with hypergeometric tests, and a repertoire-size bias correction was applied to TCR pairs. False discovery rates were estimated in a later analysis by permuting HLA or CMV assignments 20 times. In a later analysis, co-occurring TCRs were grouped using DBSCAN, and TCRdist sequence similarity was added for clustering within HLA-allele-positive subsets. Co-occurrence clustering excluded repertoires with fewer than 30,000 or more than 120,000 public chains, plus five with anomalous nucleotide sharing. This immuneACCESS table, as held by TCRdb, lists in-frame sequences with V and J called but not all clones. Of the missing ones, under half trace to an unresolved V gene in checked studies; the others have no known cause. Clone size and V and J calls were adopted from that table, with D and trimming inferred from the DNA. This sample lists 150,000 to 200,000 clones; about 64% were detected once. Approximately 1.5% of the sample rests with the top ten.

The cohort comprised some 730 healthy bone marrow donors. At the time of sampling, every cohort member was nominally healthy, though immune exposures that went unrecorded were likely present. The donor tested CMV seronegative, placing the donor among the 350 to 400 seronegative members of the cohort. A peripheral blood sample was collected from each donor, and TCR beta sequencing was performed on peripheral blood mononuclear cells. The Qiagen DNeasy Blood Extraction Kit was used to extract genomic DNA from the blood cell samples. Material: PBMCs. The source of this sequence is a man aged 45-65 years in good health and CMV-seronegative. The chain joins TRBV5-4 to TRBJ2-5; no D segment can be confidently identified. The bases read TGTGCCAGCAGCCCTACCCAAGAGACCCAGTACTTC. This encodes CASSPTQETQYF.